Listed below are T cell receptor beta chains from one sample, sequenced in a study of CD8 T cells in ankylosing spondylitis. From the 5' RACE reads, TCRdb called clonotypes with MiXCR, one entry per CDR3 protein. The table shows about 33,000 distinct CDR3 sequences, with 13% to 15% occurring only once. Sequencing used blood. The receptors were sampled from a male donor with ankylosing spondylitis or in good health (not recorded which). Each CDR3 is given with its conserved first and last residue. A D gene is named only where the DNA matches it firmly. Rows may omit the clone size; those that give it use once, few, many or a size class.

>TRBV6-2/TRBV6-3|few|TRBJ2-3|13|.
TGTGCCAGCAGTTCTTCCTACCGAGGGACGCAGTATTTT
CASSSSYRGTQYF
>TRBV29-1|few|TRBJ2-2|14|TRBD2
TGCAGCGTTGAGGCGGGAGGGGGAACCGGGGAGCTGTTTTTT
CSVEAGGGTGELFF
>TRBV7-9|.|TRBJ2-1|14|.
TGTGCCAGCAGCTTATCTTTGGGGGAAAATGAGCAGTTCTTC
CASSLSLGENEQFF
>TRBV6-2/TRBV6-3|.|TRBJ1-1|14|.
TGTGCCAGCAGTTATTCTGGGGGGAACACTGAAGCTTTCTTT
CASSYSGGNTEAFF
>TRBV7-2|.|TRBJ2-3|16|.
TGTGCCAGCAGCTTAGAAGCCGGGACTGCCACAGATACGCAGTATTTT
CASSLEAGTATDTQYF
>TRBV7-3|few|TRBJ2-1|15|TRBD2
TGTGCCAGCAGCGAAACCGGGACTAGTAACAATGAGCAGTTCTTC
CASSETGTSNNEQFF
>TRBV12-3/TRBV12-4|.|TRBJ2-1|15|TRBD1
TGTGCCAGCAGTTTCAGGACAGGGAGTTGGGATGAGCAGTTCTTC
CASSFRTGSWDEQFF
>TRBV5-1|few|TRBJ2-1|14|.
TGCGCCAGCAGCCGTTCGACCGGTTACAATGAGCAGTTCTTC
CASSRSTGYNEQFF
>TRBV6-2/TRBV6-3|few|TRBJ2-7|15|TRBD2
TGTGCCAGCAGCTTGTGGACTAGCGGGAGTGTCGAGCAGTACTTC
CASSLWTSGSVEQYF
>TRBV20-1|.|TRBJ1-4|16|.
TGCAGTGCTAGAGATCAGGAAAGTACAGGAAAACAAAAACTGTTTTTT
CSARDQESTGKQKLFF
>TRBV12-3/TRBV12-4|few|TRBJ1-5|14|.
TGTGCCAGCAGTTTAGGGCTTAGCAATCAGCCCCAGCATTTT
CASSLGLSNQPQHF
>TRBV29-1|few|TRBJ2-2|13|.
TGCAGCGTTAAACTCCGGAACACCGGGGAGCTGTTTTTT
CSVKLRNTGELFF
>TRBV7-6|.|TRBJ2-1|16|TRBD2
TGTGCCAGCAGCCGAAGGACTAGCGGGAGAGCTAATGAGCAGTTCTTC
CASSRRTSGRANEQFF
>TRBV29-1|few|TRBJ2-1|11|.
TGCAGCGTTGAATGGGGCAATGAGCAGTTCTTC
CSVEWGNEQFF
>TRBV29-1|few|TRBJ2-2|14|TRBD2
TGCAGCGTGAGAATAGCGGGAGTGTCCGGGGAGCTGTTTTTT
CSVRIAGVSGELFF
>TRBV6-2/TRBV6-3|few|TRBJ1-1|14|.
TGTGCCAGCAAAGGGGCTAGACAGGCCACTGAAGCTTTCTTT
CASKGARQATEAFF
>TRBV6-2/TRBV6-3|many|TRBJ2-1|14|.
TGTGCCAGCAGCAGGACAAACTCCTACAATGAGCAGTTCTTC
CASSRTNSYNEQFF
>TRBV3-1|few|TRBJ2-3|15|.
TGTGCCAGCAGCCAAGATTCCGGTGGGGGATATACGCAGTATTTT
CASSQDSGGGYTQYF
>TRBV7-2|.|TRBJ2-7|12|.
TGTGCCAGCAGCTTAGTACAGGGTACTTGGTACTTC
CASSLVQGTWYF
>TRBV7-6|.|TRBJ2-1|13|.
TGTGCCAGCAGCTTAGTAGGTGGTCGAGAGCAGTTCTTC
CASSLVGGREQFF
>TRBV4-3|few|TRBJ2-3|15|TRBD2
TGCGCCAGCAGCCAAGGGACTAGAGGGACAGATACGCAGTATTTT
CASSQGTRGTDTQYF
>TRBV29-1|.|TRBJ2-7|14|TRBD1
TGCAGCGTTGATTTTAGCCAGGGGGCATACGAGCAGTACTTC
CSVDFSQGAYEQYF
>TRBV7-9|.|TRBJ2-3|11|.
TGTGCCACTCAAAGCACAGATACGCAGTATTTT
CATQSTDTQYF
>TRBV28|.|TRBJ2-7|12|.
TGTGCCAGCAGTCAAGAGGACTACGAGCAGTACTTC
CASSQEDYEQYF
>TRBV20-1|few|TRBJ2-1|15|.
TGCAGTGCTAGACTCGGGCTAGGGCGGGTCAATGAGCAGTTCTTC
CSARLGLGRVNEQFF
>TRBV29-1|few|TRBJ2-2|14|TRBD1
TGCAGCGTCGAGACAGGGATAGGGACCGGGGAGCTGTTTTTT
CSVETGIGTGELFF
>TRBV7-6|once|TRBJ2-3|14|.
TGTGCCAGCAGCCTAGAGCCCCCGCCAGATACGCAGTATTTT
CASSLEPPPDTQYF
>TRBV28|few|TRBJ1-4|15|.
TGTGCCAGCAGCCCCCCCGACAGTAAGAATGAAAAACTGTTTTTT
CASSPPDSKNEKLFF
>TRBV5-1|.|TRBJ1-4|14|.
TGCGCCAGCAGCCGCAACGGGCTTAATGAAAAACTGTTTTTT
CASSRNGLNEKLFF
>TRBV20-1|.|TRBJ2-7|13|.
TGCAGTGCTAGAGGACTAGGACAATACGAGCAGTACTTC
CSARGLGQYEQYF
>TRBV28|few|TRBJ2-5|15|.
TGTGCCAGCAGCCCGCGGAGAGGCCCCCAAGAGACCCAGTACTTC
CASSPRRGPQETQYF
>TRBV6-5|.|TRBJ1-1|14|.
TGTGCCAGCAGTCGCGTGATGGCGAACACTGAAGCTTTCTTT
CASSRVMANTEAFF
>TRBV12-3/TRBV12-4|few|TRBJ2-2|15|.
TGTGCCAGCAGTCAAGGGATAGCGAACACCGGGGAGCTGTTTTTT
CASSQGIANTGELFF
>TRBV27|few|TRBJ2-2|17|.
TGTGCCAGCAGACCTGATTCCTTACTGGGTAACACCGGGGAGCTGTTTTTT
CASRPDSLLGNTGELFF
>TRBV29-1|few|TRBJ1-1|14|TRBD1
TGCAGCGTTGAAAGGCGCAGGGGGCTTACTGAAGCTTTCTTT
CSVERRRGLTEAFF
>TRBV9|.|TRBJ2-7|16|TRBD2
TGTGCCAGCAGCGTTGGGAGGACTAGCGGGAGACAGGAGCAGTACTTC
CASSVGRTSGRQEQYF
>TRBV28|.|TRBJ2-1|16|.
TGTGCCAGCAGTGCTACCGGACAAATTCGCTTAGGTGAGCAGTTCTTC
CASSATGQIRLGEQFF
>TRBV7-3|.|TRBJ2-1|14|.
TGTGCCAGCAGCTTAGCGAGCAATTACAATGAGCAGTTCTTC
CASSLASNYNEQFF
>TRBV6-5|.|TRBJ2-1|13|.
TGTGCCAGCAGCCGCCTAACTGAGGATGAGCAGTTCTTC
CASSRLTEDEQFF
>TRBV29-1|few|TRBJ1-1|13|.
TGCAGCGTTGACCGAGTAGGGAACACTGAAGCTTTCTTT
CSVDRVGNTEAFF
>TRBV5-4|few|TRBJ2-3|15|TRBD1
TGTGCCAGCAGCCTTCGACAGGGGACCACAGATACGCAGTATTTT
CASSLRQGTTDTQYF
>TRBV11-2|few|TRBJ1-1|14|.
TGTGCCAGCAGCTTAGATGGCGTGAACACTGAAGCTTTCTTT
CASSLDGVNTEAFF
>TRBV28|.|TRBJ2-3|14|TRBD2
TGTGCCAGCAGTCCCGGACTAGCAACAGATACGCAGTATTTT
CASSPGLATDTQYF
>TRBV5-1|.|TRBJ2-2|13|.
TGCGCCAGCAGCTTGGCCGAGTCCGGGGAGCTGTTTTTT
CASSLAESGELFF
>TRBV5-6|.|TRBJ1-5|16|.
TGTGCCAGCAGCAGAGATGGGGGAAGAGGCAATCAGCCCCAGCATTTT
CASSRDGGRGNQPQHF
>TRBV25-1|.|TRBJ2-2|14|.
TGTGCCAGCAGTGGGTCGCAGTCCACCGGGGAGCTGTTTTTT
CASSGSQSTGELFF
>TRBV12-3/TRBV12-4|few|TRBJ1-1|14|.
TGTGCCAGCAGTTTATCTTCAGGGAACACTGAAGCTTTCTTT
CASSLSSGNTEAFF
>TRBV27|.|TRBJ2-4|13|.
TGTGCCGATTGGTCGGTGGGGAAAAACATTCAGTACTTC
CADWSVGKNIQYF
>TRBV6-2/TRBV6-3|.|TRBJ2-2|16|.
TGTGCCAGCAGCCGCAGATTGCAGTCGAACACCGGGGAGCTGTTTTTT
CASSRRLQSNTGELFF
>TRBV29-1|few|TRBJ2-7|11|.
TGCAGCGTTGGGTGGGGCTACGAGCAGTACTTC
CSVGWGYEQYF
>TRBV10-3|.|TRBJ2-3|14|TRBD1
TGTGCCACAGGACAGGGAGGAAGCACAGATACGCAGTATTTT
CATGQGGSTDTQYF
>TRBV12-3/TRBV12-4|few|TRBJ1-5|15|TRBD1
TGTGCCAGCAACAGGGGCAGAAATAGCAATCAGCCCCAGCATTTT
CASNRGRNSNQPQHF